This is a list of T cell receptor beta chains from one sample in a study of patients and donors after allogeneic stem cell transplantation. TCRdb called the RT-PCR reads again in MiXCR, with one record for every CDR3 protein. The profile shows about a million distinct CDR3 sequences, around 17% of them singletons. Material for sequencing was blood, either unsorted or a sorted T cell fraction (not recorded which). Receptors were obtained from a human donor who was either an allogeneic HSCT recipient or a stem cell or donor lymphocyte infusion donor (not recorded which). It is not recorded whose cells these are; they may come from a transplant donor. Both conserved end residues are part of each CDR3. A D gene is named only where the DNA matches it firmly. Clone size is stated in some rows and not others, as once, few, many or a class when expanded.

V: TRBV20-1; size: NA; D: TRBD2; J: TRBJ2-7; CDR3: CSVPGLAPSYEQYF; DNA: TGCAGTGTCCCCGGACTAGCGCCTTCCTACGAGCAGTACTTC
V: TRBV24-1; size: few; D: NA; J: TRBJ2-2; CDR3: CATSDSGTGPGELFF; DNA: TGTGCCACCAGTGATTCCGGAACAGGGCCCGGGGAGCTGTTTTTT
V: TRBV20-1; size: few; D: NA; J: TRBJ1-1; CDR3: CSARIANTEAFF; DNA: TGCAGTGCTAGAATTGCCAACACTGAAGCTTTCTTT
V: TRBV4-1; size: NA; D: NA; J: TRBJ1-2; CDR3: CASSQEAYGPYGYTF; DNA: TGCGCCAGCAGCCAAGAAGCCTACGGCCCCTATGGCTACACCTTC
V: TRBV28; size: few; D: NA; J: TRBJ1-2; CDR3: CASSLFRPDYGYTF; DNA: TGTGCCAGCAGTTTATTCCGTCCGGATTATGGCTACACCTTC
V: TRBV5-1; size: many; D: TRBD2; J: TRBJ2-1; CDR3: CASSSGTSGGGEQFF; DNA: TGCGCCAGCAGCTCGGGGACTAGCGGTGGGGGTGAGCAGTTCTTC
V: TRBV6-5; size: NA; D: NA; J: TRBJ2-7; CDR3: CASSYSSRTYEQYF; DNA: TGTGCCAGCAGTTACTCGTCTCGTACCTACGAGCAGTACTTC
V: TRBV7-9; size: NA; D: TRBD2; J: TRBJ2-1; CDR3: CASSLLPGLAAYNEQFF; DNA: TGTGCCAGCAGCTTACTACCGGGACTAGCGGCTTACAATGAGCAGTTCTTC
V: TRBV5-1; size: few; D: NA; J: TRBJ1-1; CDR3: CASSLYGTLSEAFF; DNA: TGCGCCAGCAGCTTGTATGGGACACTCAGTGAAGCTTTCTTT
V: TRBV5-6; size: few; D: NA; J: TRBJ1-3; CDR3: CASSLRVISGNTIYF; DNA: TGTGCCAGCAGCTTAAGAGTAATCTCTGGAAACACCATATATTTT
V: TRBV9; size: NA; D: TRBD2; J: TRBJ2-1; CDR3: CASSEGEGLAGGEQFF; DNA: TGTGCCAGCAGCGAGGGAGAGGGGCTAGCGGGAGGTGAGCAGTTCTTC
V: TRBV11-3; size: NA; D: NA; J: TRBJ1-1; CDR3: CASSAHMGESSEAFF; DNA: TGTGCCAGCAGCGCCCATATGGGGGAGAGTAGTGAAGCTTTCTTT
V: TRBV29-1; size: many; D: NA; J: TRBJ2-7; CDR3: CSVVVSYEQYF; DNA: TGCAGCGTTGTGGTCTCCTACGAGCAGTACTTC
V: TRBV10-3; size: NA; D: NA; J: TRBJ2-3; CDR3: CAISEGTSGSDTQYF; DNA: TGTGCCATCAGTGAGGGGACCTCGGGATCGGATACGCAGTATTTT
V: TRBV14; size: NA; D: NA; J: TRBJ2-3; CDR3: CASSQAVGSSTDTQYF; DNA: TGTGCCAGCAGCCAAGCGGTCGGGTCTAGCACAGATACGCAGTATTTT
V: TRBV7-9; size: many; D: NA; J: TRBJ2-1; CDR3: CASSLVGGSGNEQFF; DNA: TGTGCCAGCAGCTTAGTAGGAGGGTCCGGCAATGAGCAGTTCTTC
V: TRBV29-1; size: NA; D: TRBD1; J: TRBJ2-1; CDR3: CSARNRGNEQFF; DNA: TGCAGCGCCCGGAACAGGGGAAATGAGCAGTTCTTC
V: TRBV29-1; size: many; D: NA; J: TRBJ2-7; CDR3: CSVEEGSYEQYF; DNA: TGCAGCGTTGAAGAAGGCTCCTACGAGCAGTACTTC
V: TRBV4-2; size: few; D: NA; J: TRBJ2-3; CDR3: CASSQDLKGGITDTQYF; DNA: TGTGCCAGCAGCCAAGACTTAAAGGGGGGGATCACAGATACGCAGTATTTT
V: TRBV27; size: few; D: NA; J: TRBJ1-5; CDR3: CASSRGTAGNQPQHF; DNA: TGTGCCAGCAGCCGGGGGACGGCAGGCAATCAGCCCCAGCATTTT
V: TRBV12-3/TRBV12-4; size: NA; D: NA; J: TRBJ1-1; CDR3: CASRGGGASGAFF; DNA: TGTGCCAGCAGAGGGGGGGGGGCATCGGGAGCTTTCTTT
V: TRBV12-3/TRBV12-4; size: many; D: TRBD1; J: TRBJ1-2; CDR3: CASSIQGAGYGYTF; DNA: TGTGCCAGCAGCATACAGGGGGCGGGCTATGGCTACACCTTC
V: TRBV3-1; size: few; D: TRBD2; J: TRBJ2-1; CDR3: CASSRVAGPYNEQFF; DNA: TGTGCCAGCAGCCGAGTAGCGGGGCCATACAATGAGCAGTTCTTC
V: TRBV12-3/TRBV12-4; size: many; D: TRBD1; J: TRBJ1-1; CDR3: CASSSTGAQAFF; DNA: TGTGCCAGCAGTTCGACAGGGGCACAGGCTTTCTTT
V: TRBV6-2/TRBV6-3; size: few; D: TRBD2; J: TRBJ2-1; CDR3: CASNYPPSGGPKYNEQFF; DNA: TGTGCCAGCAATTACCCCCCTAGCGGGGGGCCTAAGTACAATGAGCAGTTCTTC
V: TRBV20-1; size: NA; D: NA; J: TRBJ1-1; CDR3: CSAPVEPGNTEAFF; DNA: TGCAGTGCTCCTGTAGAGCCGGGGAACACTGAAGCTTTCTTT
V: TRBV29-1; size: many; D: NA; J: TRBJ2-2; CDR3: CSVGRRAGELFF; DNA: TGCAGCGTTGGAAGGCGTGCCGGGGAGCTGTTTTTT
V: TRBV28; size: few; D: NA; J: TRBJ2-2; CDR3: CASSLLSGVGTGELFF; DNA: TGTGCCAGCAGTTTATTATCTGGAGTGGGCACCGGGGAGCTGTTTTTT
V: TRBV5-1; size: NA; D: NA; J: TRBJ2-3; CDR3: CASSSRDREADTQYF; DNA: TGCGCCAGCAGCTCCAGAGACAGGGAGGCAGATACGCAGTATTTT
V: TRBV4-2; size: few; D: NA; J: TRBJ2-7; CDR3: CASSQVSDGTYEQYF; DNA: TGTGCCAGCAGCCAAGTGTCGGACGGGACCTACGAGCAGTACTTC
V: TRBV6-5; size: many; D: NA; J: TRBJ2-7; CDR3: CASSYGGMGSYEQYF; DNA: TGTGCCAGCAGTTACGGGGGGATGGGGTCCTACGAGCAGTACTTC
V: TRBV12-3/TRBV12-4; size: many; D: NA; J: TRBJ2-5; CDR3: CATARGRRSETQYF; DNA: TGTGCCACCGCCCGTGGCAGGAGGTCGGAGACCCAGTACTTC
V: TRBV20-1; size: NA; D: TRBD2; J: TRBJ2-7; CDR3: CSARTGLAGGKGQYF; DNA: TGCAGTGCTAGGACCGGACTAGCGGGAGGGAAAGGGCAGTACTTC
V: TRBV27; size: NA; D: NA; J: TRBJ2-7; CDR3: CASTKPGPAPYEQYF; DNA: TGTGCCAGCACAAAACCGGGACCAGCCCCCTACGAGCAGTACTTC
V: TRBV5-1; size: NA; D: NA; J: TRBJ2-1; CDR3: CASSADGQVNEQFF; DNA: TGCGCCAGCAGCGCGGACGGGCAGGTAAATGAGCAGTTCTTC
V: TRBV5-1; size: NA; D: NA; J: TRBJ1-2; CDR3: CASSSRQEPNYGYTF; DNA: TGCGCCAGCAGCTCCCGACAGGAGCCTAACTATGGCTACACCTTC
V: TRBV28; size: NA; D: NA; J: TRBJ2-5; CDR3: CASSLYGTGKTQETQYF; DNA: TGTGCCAGCAGTTTATACGGGACCGGTAAGACCCAAGAGACCCAGTACTTC
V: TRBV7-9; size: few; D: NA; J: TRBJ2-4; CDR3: CASPWPGTPQYF; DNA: TGTGCCAGCCCCTGGCCGGGCACCCCACAGTACTTC
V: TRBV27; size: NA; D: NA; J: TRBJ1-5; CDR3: CASSYGLNQPQHF; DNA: TGTGCCAGCAGTTATGGGCTCAATCAGCCCCAGCATTTT
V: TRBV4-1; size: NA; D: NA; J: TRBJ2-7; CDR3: CASSQENRYEQYF; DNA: TGCGCCAGCAGCCAAGAGAACCGTTACGAGCAGTACTTC
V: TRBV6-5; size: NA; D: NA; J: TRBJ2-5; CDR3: CASSYSRVAGGPQETQYF; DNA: TGTGCCAGCAGTTACTCGAGGGTCGCCGGTGGGCCCCAAGAGACCCAGTACTTC
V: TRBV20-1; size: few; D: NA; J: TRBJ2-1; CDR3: CSARPRGASPYNEQFF; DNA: TGCAGTGCTAGACCCCGGGGGGCGAGCCCCTACAATGAGCAGTTCTTC